Listed here is a single T cell receptor beta chain. The target antigen is unknown. One entry per CDR3 protein, called by TCRdb with MiXCR from the 5' RACE reads. The sample holds nearly 250,000 distinct CDR3 sequences, 15% seen once. These data come from a study of T-cell memory formation after mild COVID-19. The overall study: TCR clusters were largely donor specific. Regarding the study as a whole: Memory from before infection featured some responding clones, which suggests cross-reactive memory joined.

J lost 4 bases, V lost 6 bases, and 7 bases had no gene match. This CDR3 is built from 14 residues. CDR1 is LNHDA, CDR2 SQIVND, per germline (reference sequence). The chain links TRBV19 to TRBJ1-1; 8 bases map to TRBD1. The sequence derives from an adult woman who had mild COVID-19 (a few samples of this study predate the infection). Cell type and time point are not known. Sample: PBMCs or a T cell subset sorted from them (not recorded which). The CDR3, as DNA: TGTGCCAGTAGCACGGACAGGGCGGGCACTGAAGCTTTCTTT. It translates to CASSTDRAGTEAFF.